The 10 T cell receptor beta chains in this list originate from one sample, sequenced in a study of cytomegalovirus exposure and HLA in healthy donors. The PCR was carried out with 60 Vbeta primers and 13 Jbeta primers. Measured with immunoSEQ multiplex PCR; TCRdb has only the in-frame clones, and not every one. The data show under 250,000 clones, around 77% seen once. Source material: PBMCs. These receptors all stem from a woman aged 25 to 39 in good health and CMV-seronegative.

The chain couples TRBV12-5 to TRBJ2-5; TRBD2 matches at 7 bases. The CDR3 loop spans 13 amino acids. Germline V gene lookup returns CDR1 LGHNT and CDR2 FRNRAP. CDR3 DNA sequence: TGTGCAGCGGGACTCCGGGGGTCGGAGACCCAGTACTTC. Its protein product is CAAGLRGSETQYF. Filled out from reference TRBV12-5 and TRBJ2-5, the complete variable domain reads DARVTQTPRHKVTEMGQEVTMRCQPILGHNTVFWYRQTMMQGLELLAYFRNRAPLDDSGMPKDRFSAEMPDATLATLKIQPSEPRDSAVYFCAAGLRGSETQYFGPGTRLLVL.

The rearrangement uses TRBV2 and TRBJ1-2, with 8 bases that match TRBD1. Per germline, CDR1 SNHLY and CDR2 FYNNEI. V was clipped by 10 bases and J by 7 bases; unmatched bases: 8. The CDR3 is 12 amino acids. The CDR3 sequence: CAITTGEFGYTF. DNA for the CDR3: TGTGCCATCACGACAGGGGAATTTGGCTACACCTTC.

The V call is TRBV5-5, the J call TRBJ1-6, with D perhaps TRBD1 (5 bases). This CDR3 has 16 amino acids. The germline V gene has CDR1 SGHKS and CDR2 YYEKEE (reference sequence). V was trimmed by 0 bases and J by 7 bases, leaving 14 bases between them. The CDR3 reads CASSLAAGLYNSPLHF. The CDR3 region has the DNA TGTGCCAGCAGCTTGGCCGCAGGGTTGTACAATTCACCCCTCCACTTT.

This clone turned up a few times. The genes are TRBV11-1 and TRBJ1-1, with 9 bases identical to TRBD1. Germline V gene data show CDR1 as SGHAT and CDR2 as FQDESV (reference sequence). The trim removed 5 bases at V and 4 bases at J, leaving 20 bases unmatched. This CDR3 region has 19 residues. This CDR3 reads CASSPRDRVVSDFGTEAFF. DNA for the CDR3: TGTGCCAGCAGCCCCCGGGACAGGGTAGTTTCCGATTTTGGCACTGAAGCTTTCTTT.

Note on this clone: Germline is not matched at one junction end, which may reflect a read error. The chain combines TRBV7-9 with TRBJ1-2; D uncertain. Germline CDR1 reads SEHNR; CDR2 reads FQNEAQ (reference sequence). The CDR3 length is 12 residues. CDR3 sequence (DNA): TGTTCCAGCAGCTTAGCCAGCTATGGCTACACCTTC. Its protein is CSSSLASYGYTF.

The rearrangement links TRBV12-2 to TRBJ1-3; the table gives TRBD1 as D, unverified against the DNA. TRBV12-2 is flagged as a pseudogene. The CDR3 sequence is 14 residues long. The CDR3 DNA is TGTGCAAGTCGACCACAGGGTTCTGGAAACACCATATATTTT. As protein: CASRPQGSGNTIYF.

This clone has only a few counts. The CDR3 region has the DNA TGCGCCAGCAGCGGGGACTTCCTAGCCGGTGAGCAGTTCTTC. Residues: CASSGDFLAGEQFF. This rearrangement joins TRBV5-1 to TRBJ2-1, with D perhaps matching TRBD2 (6 bases). V lost 4 bases and J 9 bases, leaving 17 bases between the germline ends. Looked up from germline, CDR1 is SGHRS and CDR2 is YFSETQ. This CDR3 is 14 amino acids long.

V usage is TRBV4-1 and J usage is TRBJ2-7; 9 bases align to TRBD1. Germline loops: CDR1 MGHRA, CDR2 YSYEKL. J lost 4 bases, V lost 4 bases, and 2 bases had no gene match. This CDR3 comprises 13 residues. The CDR3 region has the DNA TGCGCCAGCAGCCGCGGACAGGGGTACGAGCAGTACTTC. This sequence encodes CASSRGQGYEQYF.

This chain connects TRBV6-5 to TRBJ2-1; a possible D gene is TRBD1 (5 bases). CDR3 length: 15 residues. V lost 2 bases to trimming and J lost 0 bases, with 8 bases between them. The germline gives CDR1 MNHEY, CDR2 SVGAGI. The CDR3 nucleotides read TGTGCCAGCAGTTACAAGGGGATCTCCTACAATGAGCAGTTCTTC. Amino acids: CASSYKGISYNEQFF.

The chain combines TRBV30 with TRBJ2-5, with a possible D match to TRBD2 (5 bases). Per germline, CDR1 GTSNPN and CDR2 SVGIG (reference sequence). Trimming removed 0 bases from V and 5 bases from J, with 13 bases in between. This CDR3 has 14 residues. The CDR3 nucleotides are TGTGCCTGGAGTGTGCTGTCTAGCCTGGAGACCCAGTACTTC. As protein: CAWSVLSSLETQYF. Based on the CDR3 plus reference TRBV30 and TRBJ2-5, the full variable domain is SQTIHQWPATLVQPVGSPLSLECTVEGTSNPNLYWYRQAAGRGLQLLFYSVGIGQISSEVPQNLSASRPQDRQFILSSKKLLLSDSGFYLCAWSVLSSLETQYFGPGTRLLVL.